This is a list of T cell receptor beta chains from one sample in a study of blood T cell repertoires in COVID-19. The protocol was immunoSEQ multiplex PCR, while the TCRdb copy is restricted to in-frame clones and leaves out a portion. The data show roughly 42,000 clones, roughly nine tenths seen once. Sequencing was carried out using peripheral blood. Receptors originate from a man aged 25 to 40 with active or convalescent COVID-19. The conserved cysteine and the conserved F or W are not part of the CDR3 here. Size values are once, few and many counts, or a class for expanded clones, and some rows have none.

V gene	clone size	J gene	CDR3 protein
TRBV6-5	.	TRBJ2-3	ASRAGLTDTQY
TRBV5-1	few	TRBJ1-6	ASSLDTTNSPLH
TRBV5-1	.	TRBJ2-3	ASSPNRGAGGTSRHEDTQY
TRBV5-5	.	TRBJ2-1	ASSQTWTSGGVRDEQF
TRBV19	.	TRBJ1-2	ASSIAGTANYGYT
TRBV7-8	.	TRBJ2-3	ASSRLEGGGTDTQY
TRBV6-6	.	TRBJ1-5	ASSYGGQPQH
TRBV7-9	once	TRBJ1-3	ASILPTGVFGNTIY
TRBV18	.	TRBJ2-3	ASSHVAGGTDTQY
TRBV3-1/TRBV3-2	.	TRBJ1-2	ASSFKGSEGYT